The sequence of this T cell receptor (beta chain) was determined in a study of beta chain features in type 1 diabetes. This clone appeared a few times. Its antigen remains unknown. Germline lookup yields CDR1 MGHDK and CDR2 SYGVNS. Trimming left V 3 bases short and J 0 bases short, with 3 bases between. The CDR3 covers 14 residues. Regarding the study as a whole: TCRB CDR3s were moderately but significantly shorter in Type 1 diabetes patients in all four CD4+ subsets.

The entirety of the isolated RNA underwent reverse transcription, so expressed TCRB transcripts were sequenced. Here immunoSEQ multiplex PCR was the method, and the copy in TCRdb shows in-frame clones only, minus some. The table shows roughly 730,000 clones, with about an eighth occurring only once. Sequencing was performed on naive CD4+ T cells from blood. This rearrangement joins TRBV25-1 to TRBJ2-6; D unresolved. The origin of this receptor is a man aged 18-30 years with type 1 diabetes. The CDR3 sequence: CASSDDSGANVLTF. Here the CDR3 DNA reads TGTGCCAGCAGTGACGACTCTGGGGCCAACGTCCTGACTTTC.